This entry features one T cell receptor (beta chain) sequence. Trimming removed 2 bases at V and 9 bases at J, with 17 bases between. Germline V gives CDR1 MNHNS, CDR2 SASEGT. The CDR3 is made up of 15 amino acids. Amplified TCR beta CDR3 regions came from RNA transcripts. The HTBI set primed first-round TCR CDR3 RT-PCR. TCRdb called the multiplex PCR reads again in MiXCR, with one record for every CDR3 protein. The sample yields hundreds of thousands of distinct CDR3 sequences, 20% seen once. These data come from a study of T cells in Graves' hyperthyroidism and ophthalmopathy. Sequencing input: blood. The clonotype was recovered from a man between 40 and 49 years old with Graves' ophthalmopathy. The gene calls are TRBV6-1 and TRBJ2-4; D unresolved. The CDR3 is CASSESLSQNPIQYF. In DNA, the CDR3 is TGTGCCAGCAGTGAAAGCCTCTCACAGAACCCCATTCAGTACTTC.